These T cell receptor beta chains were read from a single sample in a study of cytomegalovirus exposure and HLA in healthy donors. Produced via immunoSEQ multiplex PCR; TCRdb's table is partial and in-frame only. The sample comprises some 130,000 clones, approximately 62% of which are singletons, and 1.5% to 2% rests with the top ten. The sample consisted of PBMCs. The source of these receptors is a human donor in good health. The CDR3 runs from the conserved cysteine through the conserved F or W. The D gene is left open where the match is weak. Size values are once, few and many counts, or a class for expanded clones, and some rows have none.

CDR3 DNA: TGTGCCAGCAGCCCAGGACTAGCCCCAGATACGCAGTATTTT
CDR3 protein: CASSPGLAPDTQYF
clone size: NA
V gene: TRBV7-9
D gene: TRBD2
J gene: TRBJ2-3

CDR3 DNA: TGTGCCAGCAGCTTAGATCCCGTCGGCACTGAAGCTTTCTTT
CDR3 protein: CASSLDPVGTEAFF
clone size: NA
V gene: TRBV11-2
D gene: NA
J gene: TRBJ1-1

CDR3 DNA: TGTGCCAGCAGCTTTTTCAGTCTAGGTCTTCTTTACGAGCAGTACTTC
CDR3 protein: CASSFFSLGLLYEQYF
clone size: NA
V gene: TRBV5-6
D gene: NA
J gene: TRBJ2-7

CDR3 DNA: TGTGCCAGCAGCTTAGCGACACAGGCCTATGGCTACACCTTC
CDR3 protein: CASSLATQAYGYTF
clone size: NA
V gene: TRBV7-2
D gene: NA
J gene: TRBJ1-2

CDR3 DNA: TGCGCCAGCAGCCAAGGAGTATCCTACGAGCAGTACTTC
CDR3 protein: CASSQGVSYEQYF
clone size: few
V gene: TRBV4-1
D gene: NA
J gene: TRBJ2-7

CDR3 DNA: TGTGCCAGCAGTTACTCCACCGACGGGACCTACGAGCAGTACTTC
CDR3 protein: CASSYSTDGTYEQYF
clone size: NA
V gene: TRBV6-5
D gene: NA
J gene: TRBJ2-7

CDR3 DNA: TGTGCCAGCAGCTTCGGGGGGGAGGGCGAGCAGTACTTC
CDR3 protein: CASSFGGEGEQYF
clone size: NA
V gene: TRBV7-3
D gene: TRBD2
J gene: TRBJ2-7

CDR3 DNA: TGTGCCAGCAGTGCCGATAGCGGGATTAGCACAGATACGCAGTATTTT
CDR3 protein: CASSADSGISTDTQYF
clone size: once
V gene: TRBV2
D gene: TRBD2
J gene: TRBJ2-3

CDR3 DNA: TGCGCCAGCAGCCCGACAGACGAGCAGTACTTC
CDR3 protein: CASSPTDEQYF
clone size: few
V gene: TRBV10-2
D gene: NA
J gene: TRBJ2-7

CDR3 DNA: TGTGCCAGCAGCCCTAACTCCTACGAGCAGTACTTC
CDR3 protein: CASSPNSYEQYF
clone size: few
V gene: TRBV7-9
D gene: NA
J gene: TRBJ2-7

CDR3 DNA: TGTGCCAGCAGTGAGTCGGACACGTTGGGGAACGAGCAGTACTTC
CDR3 protein: CASSESDTLGNEQYF
clone size: few
V gene: TRBV2
D gene: NA
J gene: TRBJ2-7

CDR3 DNA: TGTGCCATCAGTGAGCACACTAGCGGGAGTACAGATACGCAGTATTTT
CDR3 protein: CAISEHTSGSTDTQYF
clone size: NA
V gene: TRBV10-3
D gene: TRBD2
J gene: TRBJ2-3

CDR3 DNA: TGCGCCAGCAGCTTGGAAGTCCAGGTTCATGGCTACACCTTC
CDR3 protein: CASSLEVQVHGYTF
clone size: NA
V gene: TRBV5-1
D gene: NA
J gene: TRBJ1-2

CDR3 DNA: TGTGCCAGCAGCTTACTTCACTTACAGGGTTACGAGCAGTACTTC
CDR3 protein: CASSLLHLQGYEQYF
clone size: NA
V gene: TRBV7-8
D gene: NA
J gene: TRBJ2-7

CDR3 DNA: TGCAGCGTTGAAGGGCTAGCGCCCCAAGAGCCCCAGTACTTC
CDR3 protein: CSVEGLAPQEPQYF
clone size: NA
V gene: TRBV29-1
D gene: NA
J gene: TRBJ2-5

CDR3 DNA: TGTGCCAGCAGCTTTGGGTTTTCTCAGGGGGAGACCCAGTACTTC
CDR3 protein: CASSFGFSQGETQYF
clone size: NA
V gene: TRBV7-8
D gene: NA
J gene: TRBJ2-5

CDR3 DNA: TGTGCCAGCAGCGGGACGGGACACTCTGGAAACACCATATATTTT
CDR3 protein: CASSGTGHSGNTIYF
clone size: once
V gene: TRBV9
D gene: NA
J gene: TRBJ1-3

CDR3 DNA: TGCGCCAGCAGCTTGGGGGACAGGCCAGGGCCCCAGCATTTT
CDR3 protein: CASSLGDRPGPQHF
clone size: NA
V gene: TRBV5-1
D gene: TRBD1
J gene: TRBJ1-5

CDR3 DNA: TGTGCCAGCAGTGGATTGATCGGATTAGGGGAAGATACGCAGTATTTT
CDR3 protein: CASSGLIGLGEDTQYF
clone size: NA
V gene: TRBV2
D gene: NA
J gene: TRBJ2-3

CDR3 DNA: TGCGCCAGCAGCTTAGCGGTGGGGACTAGCGTGTCCTACGAGCAGTACTTC
CDR3 protein: CASSLAVGTSVSYEQYF
clone size: NA
V gene: TRBV5-1
D gene: TRBD2
J gene: TRBJ2-7

CDR3 DNA: TGTGCCAGCTCACCAACTAAGAGCACGGAGACCCAGTACTTC
CDR3 protein: CASSPTKSTETQYF
clone size: once
V gene: TRBV18
D gene: NA
J gene: TRBJ2-5

CDR3 DNA: TGCAGCGTCTGGGGGGGGGACACTGAAGCTTTCTTT
CDR3 protein: CSVWGGDTEAFF
clone size: few
V gene: TRBV29-1
D gene: NA
J gene: TRBJ1-1

CDR3 DNA: TGCGCCAGCAGCTTGGCAGGGGGTCAGGAGTCCTCTGGAAACACCATATATTTT
CDR3 protein: CASSLAGGQESSGNTIYF
clone size: NA
V gene: TRBV5-1
D gene: TRBD1
J gene: TRBJ1-3

CDR3 DNA: TGTGCCAGCAGTTACTCGAGCAGGGGGGATCAGCCCCAGCATTTT
CDR3 protein: CASSYSSRGDQPQHF
clone size: NA
V gene: TRBV6-5
D gene: TRBD1
J gene: TRBJ1-5

CDR3 DNA: TGTGCCAGCAGTTCCAGCGGGAATGAGCAGTTCTTC
CDR3 protein: CASSSSGNEQFF
clone size: NA
V gene: TRBV28
D gene: NA
J gene: TRBJ2-1

CDR3 DNA: TGCGCCAGCAGCTTGGACGTCAGGGGTTATGGCTACACCTTC
CDR3 protein: CASSLDVRGYGYTF
clone size: few
V gene: TRBV5-1
D gene: NA
J gene: TRBJ1-2

CDR3 DNA: TGTGCCATCAGTGAGTCCATAGCGGCAGCTTACGAGCAGTACTTC
CDR3 protein: CAISESIAAAYEQYF
clone size: once
V gene: TRBV10-3
D gene: NA
J gene: TRBJ2-7

CDR3 DNA: TGTGCCAGCAGCTTAAGGACAGACGCTAATGAAAAACTGTTTTTT
CDR3 protein: CASSLRTDANEKLFF
clone size: NA
V gene: TRBV5-5
D gene: NA
J gene: TRBJ1-4

CDR3 DNA: TGTGCCGCAGCGGTGGCAGAAATGGGAAAACTGTTTTTT
CDR3 protein: CAAAVAEMGKLFF
clone size: NA
V gene: TRBV19
D gene: NA
J gene: TRBJ1-4

CDR3 DNA: TGTGCCAGCAGCTTAGCAGGGACTAGCGGCACAGATACGCAGTATTTT
CDR3 protein: CASSLAGTSGTDTQYF
clone size: NA
V gene: TRBV7-2
D gene: TRBD2
J gene: TRBJ2-3

CDR3 DNA: TGTGCCAGCACTCCCAAGCGGGAGGGCCCTGGGGAGACCCAGTACTTC
CDR3 protein: CASTPKREGPGETQYF
clone size: NA
V gene: TRBV11-2
D gene: TRBD2
J gene: TRBJ2-5

CDR3 DNA: TGTGCCAGCAGCCCCCGGCAGGGGAACACCGGGGAGCTGTTTTTT
CDR3 protein: CASSPRQGNTGELFF
clone size: NA
V gene: TRBV6-5
D gene: NA
J gene: TRBJ2-2

CDR3 DNA: TGCGCCAGCAGCCAAGCCGCCAACAGGGGAGGCACAGATACGCAGTATTTT
CDR3 protein: CASSQAANRGGTDTQYF
clone size: few
V gene: TRBV4-1
D gene: TRBD1
J gene: TRBJ2-3

CDR3 DNA: TGTGCCAGCCTCGAAACAGGGTCGAACACTGAAGCTTTCTTT
CDR3 protein: CASLETGSNTEAFF
clone size: NA
V gene: TRBV28
D gene: NA
J gene: TRBJ1-1

CDR3 DNA: TGTGCCAGCAACCCGACGACAGGGGGACTGGAGAAACCTACCTACAATGAGCAGTTCTTC
CDR3 protein: CASNPTTGGLEKPTYNEQFF
clone size: NA
V gene: TRBV28
D gene: TRBD1
J gene: TRBJ2-1

CDR3 DNA: TGTGCCAGCAGCATCACAGGGACTGGAAACACCATATATTTT
CDR3 protein: CASSITGTGNTIYF
clone size: NA
V gene: TRBV28
D gene: NA
J gene: TRBJ1-3

CDR3 DNA: TGTGCCAGCAGCTTACGTCTCGCGGGAGGGAGCACAGATACGCAGTATTTT
CDR3 protein: CASSLRLAGGSTDTQYF
clone size: NA
V gene: TRBV11-3
D gene: TRBD2
J gene: TRBJ2-3

CDR3 DNA: TGTGCCACCACGATACAGGGGGCTTGGGAGCAGTACTTC
CDR3 protein: CATTIQGAWEQYF
clone size: NA
V gene: TRBV6-6
D gene: TRBD1
J gene: TRBJ2-7

CDR3 DNA: TGTGCCAGCCGCGTCGTGGACAGGGTGGGCGAGCAGTACTTC
CDR3 protein: CASRVVDRVGEQYF
clone size: NA
V gene: TRBV27
D gene: TRBD1
J gene: TRBJ2-7

CDR3 DNA: TGTGCCTCTTCGCGGGGGGGGGCGGGCACTGAAGCTTTCTTT
CDR3 protein: CASSRGGAGTEAFF
clone size: few
V gene: TRBV27
D gene: NA
J gene: TRBJ1-1

CDR3 DNA: TGTGCCAGCAGCGGGGACAGTACTAACTATGGCTACACCTTC
CDR3 protein: CASSGDSTNYGYTF
clone size: NA
V gene: TRBV9
D gene: TRBD1
J gene: TRBJ1-2

CDR3 DNA: TGTGCCAGCAGTGAATGGGTACAGGGGGCAAACTATGGCTACACCTTC
CDR3 protein: CASSEWVQGANYGYTF
clone size: NA
V gene: TRBV6-1
D gene: TRBD1
J gene: TRBJ1-2

CDR3 DNA: TGTGCCAGCAGCGTGGGCTCCCCCCTGTCGGAGCAGTTCTTC
CDR3 protein: CASSVGSPLSEQFF
clone size: NA
V gene: TRBV7-3
D gene: NA
J gene: TRBJ2-1

CDR3 DNA: TGTGCCAGCAGCCCTAGCGGGAGCGGAGAGACCCAGTACTTC
CDR3 protein: CASSPSGSGETQYF
clone size: NA
V gene: TRBV7-3
D gene: TRBD2
J gene: TRBJ2-5

CDR3 DNA: TGTGCCATCGCCCGGGGTGACAGCAATCAGCCCCAGCATTTT
CDR3 protein: CAIARGDSNQPQHF
clone size: few
V gene: TRBV10-3
D gene: NA
J gene: TRBJ1-5

CDR3 DNA: TGTGCCAGCAGTCTCTTCGGCGGGACAGGGGGCAACGAGCAGTACTTC
CDR3 protein: CASSLFGGTGGNEQYF
clone size: NA
V gene: TRBV27
D gene: TRBD1
J gene: TRBJ2-7

CDR3 DNA: TGTGCCAGCGGAGGGGCGACAGGGGGCCACTATGGCTACACCTTC
CDR3 protein: CASGGATGGHYGYTF
clone size: NA
V gene: TRBV27
D gene: TRBD1
J gene: TRBJ1-2

CDR3 DNA: TGTGCCAGCCGCGGGGACGTTAGCAATCAGCCCCAGCATTTT
CDR3 protein: CASRGDVSNQPQHF
clone size: NA
V gene: TRBV6-6
D gene: NA
J gene: TRBJ1-5

CDR3 DNA: TGCAGCGTTGAGAGGCAGTTCCAAGAGACCCAGTACTTC
CDR3 protein: CSVERQFQETQYF
clone size: few
V gene: TRBV29-1
D gene: NA
J gene: TRBJ2-5

CDR3 DNA: TGTGCCAGCAGCTTAGGCCTGGGAGAAGTCACTGAAGCTTTCTTT
CDR3 protein: CASSLGLGEVTEAFF
clone size: few
V gene: TRBV13
D gene: NA
J gene: TRBJ1-1

CDR3 DNA: TGTGCCAGCAGTTCAGGACAGGGAGGAAACATTCAGTACTTC
CDR3 protein: CASSSGQGGNIQYF
clone size: NA
V gene: TRBV28
D gene: TRBD1
J gene: TRBJ2-4

CDR3 DNA: TGTGCCAGCAGTGAAGCGGGGGCACTAGCGGGAGCCTACGAGCAGTACTTC
CDR3 protein: CASSEAGALAGAYEQYF
clone size: few
V gene: TRBV6-1
D gene: TRBD2
J gene: TRBJ2-7